A single sample is the source of the 29 T cell receptor beta chains below, sequenced in a study of T cells in tuberculosis. Time point denoted: new active TB diagnosis, blood taken before or within 7 days of starting treatment. TCRdb's copy holds only in-frame clones and misses some; the assay was immunoSEQ multiplex PCR. The sample lists about 40,000 clones; roughly 94% were seen once. Sample: PBMCs, taken at tuberculosis diagnosis. Receptors originate from an adult with tuberculosis.

V is TRBV5-1 and J is TRBJ2-3; 12 bases align to TRBD2. V lost 4 bases, J lost 0 bases, and 6 bases stayed unmatched. CDR1 is SGHRS and CDR2 is YFSETQ in the germline V gene. CDR3 length: 17 amino acids. The CDR3 loop is CASSIGTSGLSTDTQYF. CDR3 nucleotides: TGCGCCAGCAGCATCGGGACTAGCGGGCTCAGCACAGATACGCAGTATTTT.

In DNA form, the CDR3 reads TGTGCCAGTACACCAACCGGACCAGGGGGCGGCGAAAAACTGTTTTTT. Its translation: CASTPTGPGGGEKLFF. The chain combines TRBV19 with TRBJ1-4; TRBD1 matches at 8 bases. Germline V gives CDR1 LNHDA, CDR2 SQIVND (reference sequence). Trimming took 7 bases from V and 8 from J; bases not matched to a gene: 15. This CDR3 region has 16 residues. The full variable domain, with the rest looked up from reference TRBV19 and TRBJ1-4, is DGGITQSPKYLFRKEGQNVTLSCEQNLNHDAMYWYRQDPGQGLRLIYYSQIVNDFQKGDIAEGYSVSREKKESFPLTVTSAQKNPTAFYLCASTPTGPGGGEKLFFGSGTQLSVL.

This clone was found once. The rearrangement joins TRBV6-5 to TRBJ1-1, with D possibly TRBD1 on 5 matching bases. V dropped 6 bases and J dropped 0 bases, with 11 bases sitting between them. Germline CDR1 and CDR2: MNHEY and SVGAGI. The CDR3 contains 14 residues. The CDR3 nucleotides are TGTGCCAGCAGGTTCCCAGGGATGAACACTGAAGCTTTCTTT. Residues: CASRFPGMNTEAFF.

The chain links TRBV7-9 to TRBJ2-7; 8 positions agree with TRBD1. V gave up 2 bases and J gave up 6 bases; unmatched junction bases: 18. The CDR3 is made up of 18 amino acids. Germline CDR1 SEHNR, CDR2 FQNEAQ (reference sequence). CDR3 protein: CASSLRGQGRLGSAEQYF. The CDR3 nucleotides are TGTGCCAGCAGCTTACGCGGACAGGGCCGACTTGGCTCCGCCGAGCAGTACTTC.

This clone is a singleton in its sample. The chain employs TRBV27 and TRBJ2-7; the match to TRBD1 covers 10 bases. Germline-derived CDR1 and CDR2 are MNHEY and SMNVEV (reference sequence). The CDR3 has 16 amino acids. Trimming at V came to 5 bases and at J to 6 bases, leaving 13 bases not matched to a gene. The CDR3 DNA is TGTGCCAGCAGTACAGGACAGGGGGGGTCTCGGGGCGAGCAGTACTTC. Translating it yields CASSTGQGGSRGEQYF.

The V and J genes are TRBV18 and TRBJ1-1, with D possibly TRBD1 on 5 matching bases. The CDR3 contains 15 residues. V was trimmed by 5 bases and J by 0 bases, leaving 13 bases between them. The germline V gene has CDR1 KGHSH and CDR2 LQKENI. The CDR3 bases are TGTGCCAGCTCAGCGAGCAGGGTGATGAACACTGAAGCTTTCTTT. Translating it yields CASSASRVMNTEAFF.

A single count supports this clone. This chain connects TRBV2 to TRBJ1-6; D remains ambiguous. In germline, CDR1 is SNHLY, CDR2 FYNNEI. The CDR3 loop spans 15 amino acids. The V end was cut by 4 bases, the J end by 6 bases, with 13 bases between. CDR3 sequence: CASSGEGSGNSPLHF. The CDR3 DNA follows: TGTGCCAGCAGTGGAGAGGGATCTGGTAATTCACCCCTCCACTTT.

The rearrangement links TRBV5-5 to TRBJ2-3; 7 bases agree with TRBD2. Trimming took 3 bases from V and 7 from J; bases not matched to a gene: 14. Germline V CDR1 and CDR2: SGHKS, YYEKEE (reference sequence). The CDR3 sequence is 16 residues long. CDR3 region: CASSSSSARGTHTQYF. The CDR3 DNA sequence: TGTGCCAGCAGCTCGAGCTCTGCGCGGGGGACCCATACGCAGTATTTT.

This chain connects TRBV30 to TRBJ1-2; D is undetermined. The CDR3 spans 12 residues. Between the trimmed V and J ends, which lost 2 bases and 2 bases, there was a span of 6 bases. The germline V gene has CDR1 GTSNPN and CDR2 SVGIG (reference sequence). The CDR3 DNA reads TGTGCCTGGAGTTTCTCGAACTATGGCTACACCTTC. Protein: CAWSFSNYGYTF.

The chain employs TRBV2 and TRBJ1-4; D not resolved. Deletions cut 6 bases from V and 4 bases from J, with 21 bases between. CDR3 length equals 17 residues. Germline CDR1 SNHLY, CDR2 FYNNEI. The DNA for the CDR3 is TGTGCCAGCAGATCCTACGGGGTTCAATGGCGTAATGAAAAACTGTTTTTT. Translating gives CASRSYGVQWRNEKLFF.

The rearrangement links TRBV7-9 to TRBJ1-1; 7 bases align to TRBD1. The length of the CDR3 is 12 residues. Germline values: CDR1 SEHNR, CDR2 FQNEAQ (reference sequence). With 0 bases clipped from V and 11 bases from J, the junction kept 3 bases outside the gene matches. CDR3: CASSLADRVAFF. CDR3 nucleotides: TGTGCCAGCAGCTTAGCCGACAGGGTGGCTTTCTTT.

The J gene is TRBJ2-2, the V gene TRBV9; 15 bases match TRBD2. The V segment lost 5 bases and the J segment 6 bases; nucleotides outside the gene matches: 5. This CDR3 spans 16 amino acids. Germline V gene lookup returns CDR1 SGDLS and CDR2 YYNGEE. The CDR3 loop is CASRGLAGGRAGELFF. CDR3 nucleotides: TGTGCCAGCAGGGGACTAGCGGGGGGAAGAGCCGGGGAGCTGTTTTTT.

This rearrangement joins TRBV5-1 to TRBJ1-6; 7 bases line up with TRBD1. This CDR3 comprises 16 residues. Germline V gene lookup returns CDR1 SGHRS and CDR2 YFSETQ. V lost 3 bases and J lost 6; bases outside the gene matches: 9. CDR3 loop: CASSWGDSGGNSPLHF. The CDR3 region has the DNA TGCGCCAGCAGCTGGGGGGACAGTGGAGGTAATTCACCCCTCCACTTT.

The chain couples TRBV6-1 to TRBJ2-1; 7 positions agree with TRBD1. CDR1 and CDR2 from the germline V gene are MNHNS and SASEGT. CDR3 length equals 15 residues. J gave up 4 bases and V 1 base, and 4 bases lay outside the gene matches. For the CDR3, the DNA is TGTGCCAGCAGTGAAGAGGGACAGCTATACAATGAGCAGTTCTTC. Its translation: CASSEEGQLYNEQFF.

This chain uses TRBV12-5 with TRBJ2-7, with D possibly TRBD2 on 5 matching bases. Germline CDR1 is LGHNT and CDR2 is FRNRAP. Trimming pared 7 bases from V and 3 bases from J, leaving 10 bases between. The CDR3 is 12 residues long. Written as DNA, the CDR3 is TGTGCTAGTGCCCTCGACTACTACGAGCAGTACTTC. This translates into CASALDYYEQYF.

The chain employs TRBV7-8 and TRBJ2-7; 13 bases are a match to TRBD2. CDR3 length: 15 residues. Germline CDR1 and CDR2: SGHVS and FQNEAQ. Unmatched junction bases numbered 2, after V lost 5 bases and J lost 1 base. Here the CDR3 reads CASSLTSGGSYEQYF. The CDR3 bases are TGTGCCAGCAGCCTGACTAGCGGGGGGTCCTACGAGCAGTACTTC. Based on the CDR3 plus reference TRBV7-8 and TRBJ2-7, the full variable domain is GAGVSQSPRYKVAKRGQDVALRCDPISGHVSLFWYQQALGQGPEFLTYFQNEAQLDKSGLPSDRFFAERPEGSVSTLKIQRTQQEDSAVYLCASSLTSGGSYEQYFGPGTRLTVT.

The chain has TRBV11-1 and TRBJ2-3; D may be TRBD2 (6 bases). Germline V lookup: CDR1 SGHAT, CDR2 FQDESV (reference sequence). This CDR3 is 16 amino acids long. Trimming pared 1 base from V and 1 base from J, leaving 12 bases between. This CDR3 reads CASSLGGTVGTDTQYF. The CDR3 coding sequence is TGTGCCAGCAGCTTAGGAGGGACTGTCGGCACAGATACGCAGTATTTT.

The V call is TRBV5-1, the J call TRBJ2-7; 7 positions agree with TRBD2. Germline assignment: CDR1 SGHRS and CDR2 YFSETQ. The CDR3 loop spans 14 amino acids. V dropped 7 bases and J dropped 7; count of bases not matched to a gene: 14. CDR3 amino acids: CASGLSGAEEEQYF. Written as DNA, the CDR3 is TGCGCCAGCGGATTAAGCGGGGCCGAGGAGGAGCAGTACTTC.

The CDR3 DNA reads TGTGCCAGCAGTCTTCCTAGCGGGGGGGCGGGTGAGCAGTTCTTC. Translated, it gives CASSLPSGGAGEQFF. J is TRBJ2-1 and V is TRBV27, with 12 nucleotides matching TRBD2. Trimming removed 5 bases from V and 9 bases from J; junction bases left unmatched: 8. CDR3 length: 15 amino acids. CDR1 and CDR2 (germline): MNHEY, SMNVEV (reference sequence).

The chain couples TRBV5-1 to TRBJ2-7; the D gene is possibly TRBD2 (6 bases). CDR1 is SGHRS and CDR2 is YFSETQ in the germline V gene. Trimming stripped 3 bases from V and 0 bases from J, with 10 bases between. CDR3 size: 14 residues. CDR3 in DNA: TGCGCCAGCAGCTGGGCGGGACCCTCCTACGAGCAGTACTTC. Its translation: CASSWAGPSYEQYF.

V usage is TRBV28 and J usage is TRBJ1-3; 8 bases are shared with TRBD1. Trimming removed 4 bases from V and 2 bases from J; junction bases left unmatched: 7. CDR3 length: 16 amino acids. The germline gives CDR1 MDHEN, CDR2 SYDVKM. CDR3 in DNA: TGTGCCAGCAGTTCCCCGGGACAGGAGACTGGAAACACCATATATTTT. Protein sequence: CASSSPGQETGNTIYF.

This clone was seen a single time. The V call is TRBV11-2, the J call TRBJ1-6; the D is unclear. CDR1 and CDR2 from the germline V gene are SGHAT and FQNNGV. V was pared by 5 bases and J by 9 bases, with 20 bases between. The CDR3 is 16 residues long. The CDR3, as DNA: TGTGCCAGCAGCCTGAGTGGAGCAGCCCATGTTTCACCCCTCCACTTT. Protein: CASSLSGAAHVSPLHF.

The V gene is TRBV6-1, the J gene TRBJ1-1; weak D call: TRBD1 (6 bases). This CDR3 region has 14 residues. The germline V and J ends were trimmed by 6 bases and 6 bases, with 17 bases remaining between them. CDR1 and CDR2 from the germline V gene are MNHNS and SASEGT. The CDR3 sequence: CASREQGSWAEAFF. DNA of the CDR3: TGTGCCAGCAGAGAACAGGGATCTTGGGCTGAAGCTTTCTTT.

The genes are TRBV7-7 and TRBJ2-5; 9 bases line up with TRBD2. Trimming removed 8 bases from V and 1 base from J; junction bases left unmatched: 2. This CDR3 region has 13 residues. CDR1 is SSHAT and CDR2 is FNYEAQ in the germline V gene (reference sequence). The CDR3 loop is CASGTSIQETQYF. CDR3 sequence (DNA): TGTGCCAGCGGGACTAGCATCCAAGAGACCCAGTACTTC.

The chain employs TRBV5-4 and TRBJ2-7, with D possibly TRBD1 on 5 matching bases. This CDR3 has 13 amino acids. V dropped 5 bases and J dropped 3 bases, with 12 bases sitting between them. Germline CDR1 SGHNT, CDR2 YYREEE (reference sequence). The chain's CDR3 is CASSSGNRYEQYF. DNA of the CDR3: TGTGCCAGCAGTTCAGGGAATCGCTACGAGCAGTACTTC. Full variable domain (remainder filled in from reference TRBV5-4 and TRBJ2-7): ETGVTQSPTHLIKTRGQQVTLRCSSQSGHNTVSWYQQALGQGPQFIFQYYREEENGRGNFPPRFSGLQFPNYSSELNVNALELDDSALYLCASSSGNRYEQYFGPGTRLTVT.

The chain links TRBV27 to TRBJ1-2; 8 bases match TRBD1. The germline V gene has CDR1 MNHEY and CDR2 SMNVEV (reference sequence). J was trimmed by 7 bases and V by 5 bases; bases with no gene match: 12. CDR3 length: 15 amino acids. The CDR3: CASSPSVQGALGYTF. The CDR3 DNA reads as TGTGCCAGCAGTCCCTCCGTCCAGGGGGCTCTTGGCTACACCTTC.

The rearrangement links TRBV28 to TRBJ2-7; no definite D call. The CDR3 is 13 residues long. Per germline, CDR1 MDHEN and CDR2 SYDVKM. The V gene lost 5 bases and the J gene lost 2 bases, with 10 bases spanning the gap. CDR3 in amino acids: CASSLSTAYEQYF. CDR3 bases: TGTGCCAGCAGTCTATCAACGGCCTACGAGCAGTACTTC.

The V call is TRBV7-2, the J call TRBJ2-2; D is perhaps TRBD2 (5 bases). Trimming removed 1 base from V and 5 bases from J, with 8 bases in between. The CDR3 has 14 amino acids. CDR1 and CDR2 from the germline V gene are SGHTA and FQGNSA. The CDR3 DNA reads as TGTGCCAGCAGCTTAGGCACGGGAACCGGGGAGCTGTTTTTT. The encoded protein is CASSLGTGTGELFF.

The V gene is TRBV6-6, the J gene TRBJ1-5; possibly TRBD1 for D (5 bases). This CDR3 region has 13 residues. Per the germline V gene, CDR1 is MNHNY and CDR2 is SVGAGI (reference sequence). With 9 bases removed from V and 0 bases from J, the gap between germline ends came to 9 bases. DNA for the CDR3: TGTGCCAGTACAGGTTATAGCAATCAGCCCCAGCATTTT. Translating it yields CASTGYSNQPQHF.